This record covers a single T cell receptor beta chain. What antigen it recognizes has not been identified. Within one base of it there is no much larger clone, and no base qualities were kept. The data were obtained in a study of cytotoxic CD8 clonotypes in ibrutinib-treated CLL (dated by TCRdb to the early 2020s). With respect to the entire study: In this cohort, approximately 14 patients were treatment-naive and approximately 10 were relapsed/refractory, while about 18 had unmutated IGHV. On average, each sample had 255,043 productive templates and almost 95,000 productive rearrangements. Response samples were obtained after a median of around 11 months of treatment, with a range of about 6 to 36 months. Cryopreserved peripheral blood mononuclear cells were obtained prior to treatment, at the time of response, and at either disease progression or sustained remission. Partial responses were observed in some 24 patients and complete responses in 2; after a median follow-up of about 69 months, remission was maintained in approximately 14 patients and progression was observed in roughly twelve. Of the 86 people in the trial, approximately 24 had longitudinal samples available. Findings and caveats that apply to the study as a whole: At ibrutinib response clonality went up, during sustained remission it held steady, and at progression it dropped back toward baseline. Public clonotypes were rare and either contracted or stayed stable during treatment, and the rise in clonality at ibrutinib response reflected the expansion of private clonotypes. Sustained-remission and progressing patients did not have matched sampling times, and lymph node repertoires were not examined. Baseline clonality was found to be higher than that of age-matched healthy donors and was strongly correlated with circulating CD8+ T-cell counts.

Approximately 2 micrograms of genomic DNA were extracted from cryopreserved PBMCs for TCR beta library preparation. High-throughput TCR beta sequencing was performed on longitudinal blood samples from CLL patients receiving ibrutinib monotherapy. The patients were enrolled in a single-center, open-label phase 2 trial of ibrutinib monotherapy. The CDR3 covers 14 residues, taking in both the cysteine and the phenylalanine. The DNA shown is the 42-base CDR3, in frame from base 1. V loses 0 bases at its end and J loses 12 bases; junction bases beyond the gene matches: 8. CDR1 and CDR2 were assigned from the germline V gene (reference sequence) as LNHNV and YYDKDF. A MiSeq instrument was used for deep resolution sequencing, which targeted depths ranging from 1 in 1 million up to 1 in 200,000 T cells, with coverage averaging 10x for each clonotype. The immunoSEQ hsTCRB Kit was used to generate the TCR beta libraries. On the study's bioinformatics: ImmunoSEQ Data Assistant and ImmunoSEQ Analyzer were used for data analysis, and V, D and J genes were assigned according to IMGT definitions. Clonality, which ranges from 0 to 1, was calculated by subtracting the normalized Shannon entropy of productive rearrangement frequencies from one. Public clonotype analysis was restricted to overrepresented clonotypes comprising at least 0.05% of each patient's repertoire. Repertoires from some 13 age-matched healthy donors in immuneACCESS were used as clonality controls. This is the immuneACCESS table as TCRdb keeps it, with only in-frame sequences that have V and J called. A part of the clones is gone; compared with another copy, unresolved V genes explain less than half, and the rest is unexplained. Clone size and V and J calls were adopted from that table, with D and trimming inferred from the DNA. The sample data list tens of thousands of clones, and 69% of these were observed just once. The ten top clones hold about a quarter of the sample.

Sequences were derived from PBMCs, sampled before ibrutinib treatment. The sequence came from a human donor with chronic lymphocytic leukemia. Recombination connected TRBV15 to TRBJ2-3, with 8 middle bases fitting TRBD2. The CDR3: CATSRDGRALSQYF. The DNA sequence reads TGTGCCACCAGCAGAGACGGGAGGGCCCTCTCCCAGTATTTT.